A selection of T cell receptor beta chains follows, all from one sample in a study of regulatory T cells in long-lasting Graves disease. TCRdb re-analysed the multiplex PCR reads in MiXCR, keeping a single row per CDR3 protein. The sample has roughly 700,000 distinct CDR3 sequences, around 30% seen once. The sample consisted of peripheral blood mononuclear cells (PBMCs), taken when the disease was refractory, from a patient treated with antithyroid drugs. The receptors stem from a female donor with Graves disease. CDR3s include the opening cysteine and the closing phenylalanine or tryptophan. Each record gives: CDR3 length, D gene, clone size, J gene, V gene, CDR3 DNA, CDR3 protein. D genes are given only for firm matches. Size values are once, few and many counts, or a class for expanded clones, and some rows have none.

cdr3_length: 14
d_call: -
clone_size: many
j_call: TRBJ1-1
v_call: TRBV11-2
cdr3_nt: TGTGCCAGCAGCCGGGACACAGTAGGAACTGAAGCTTTCTTT
cdr3_aa: CASSRDTVGTEAFF

cdr3_length: 15
d_call: -
clone_size: few
j_call: TRBJ1-1
v_call: TRBV20-1
cdr3_nt: TGCAGTGCTAGCGACCCTCAGGGGTGGCTAACTGAAGCTTTCTTT
cdr3_aa: CSASDPQGWLTEAFF

cdr3_length: 11
d_call: -
clone_size: few
j_call: TRBJ1-2
v_call: TRBV5-1
cdr3_nt: TGCGCCAGCAGCTTAGGTGGGGACTACACCTTC
cdr3_aa: CASSLGGDYTF

cdr3_length: 13
d_call: -
clone_size: many
j_call: TRBJ1-1
v_call: TRBV2
cdr3_nt: TGTGCCAGCAGTGAACGGGGGAGGGTTGAAGCTTTCTTT
cdr3_aa: CASSERGRVEAFF

cdr3_length: 17
d_call: -
clone_size: -
j_call: TRBJ1-5
v_call: TRBV7-9
cdr3_nt: TGTGCCAGCAGCTTAGACAGTACCCGCGTCAGCACTCAGCCCCAGCATTTT
cdr3_aa: CASSLDSTRVSTQPQHF

cdr3_length: 14
d_call: -
clone_size: few
j_call: TRBJ1-4
v_call: TRBV20-1
cdr3_nt: TGCAGTGCTAGTGAGGACAGTCTCAATGAAAAACTGTTTTTT
cdr3_aa: CSASEDSLNEKLFF

cdr3_length: 16
d_call: -
clone_size: -
j_call: TRBJ1-6
v_call: TRBV5-1
cdr3_nt: TGCGCCAGCAGCACCGACAGCCCAAGAAATAATTCACCCCTCCACTTT
cdr3_aa: CASSTDSPRNNSPLHF

cdr3_length: 10
d_call: -
clone_size: -
j_call: TRBJ1-1
v_call: TRBV19
cdr3_nt: TGTGCCAGTAGTAGTGGGGCCGCTTTCTTT
cdr3_aa: CASSSGAAFF

cdr3_length: 12
d_call: -
clone_size: -
j_call: TRBJ1-1
v_call: TRBV6-1
cdr3_nt: TGTGCCAGCAAGATCTTAAACACTGAAGCTTTCTTT
cdr3_aa: CASKILNTEAFF

cdr3_length: 12
d_call: TRBD1
clone_size: many
j_call: TRBJ1-2
v_call: TRBV29-1
cdr3_nt: TGCAGCGTAGATGACAGGGGAAATGGCTACACCTTC
cdr3_aa: CSVDDRGNGYTF

cdr3_length: 14
d_call: -
clone_size: many
j_call: TRBJ1-1
v_call: TRBV27
cdr3_nt: TGTGCCAGCAGCCTCTTACAGGGAGGGACTGAAGCTTTCTTT
cdr3_aa: CASSLLQGGTEAFF

cdr3_length: 14
d_call: TRBD1
clone_size: few
j_call: TRBJ2-2
v_call: TRBV12-3/TRBV12-4
cdr3_nt: TGTGCCAGCAGTAAAGGGGGCGTAACCGGGGAGCTGTTTTTT
cdr3_aa: CASSKGGVTGELFF

cdr3_length: 14
d_call: -
clone_size: -
j_call: TRBJ1-5
v_call: TRBV2
cdr3_nt: TGTGCCAGCAGTGAAGAGGGGGTGAATCAGCCCCAGCATTTT
cdr3_aa: CASSEEGVNQPQHF

cdr3_length: 14
d_call: -
clone_size: once
j_call: TRBJ2-7
v_call: TRBV20-1
cdr3_nt: TGCAGTGCTAGAAAACCAGGGAGCTCCTACGAGCAGTACTTC
cdr3_aa: CSARKPGSSYEQYF

cdr3_length: 15
d_call: -
clone_size: -
j_call: TRBJ2-7
v_call: TRBV15
cdr3_nt: TGTGCCACCAGCAGAGCCGAGGACAGCACCTACGAGCAGTACTTC
cdr3_aa: CATSRAEDSTYEQYF

cdr3_length: 16
d_call: -
clone_size: few
j_call: TRBJ1-5
v_call: TRBV6-1
cdr3_nt: TGTGCCAGCAGTCCGGCGGCAGCTTATAGCAATCAGCCCCAGCATTTT
cdr3_aa: CASSPAAAYSNQPQHF

cdr3_length: 12
d_call: -
clone_size: -
j_call: TRBJ1-2
v_call: TRBV9
cdr3_nt: TGTGCCAGCAGCCAACACAACTATGGCTACACCTTC
cdr3_aa: CASSQHNYGYTF

cdr3_length: 13
d_call: -
clone_size: -
j_call: TRBJ1-2
v_call: TRBV6-1
cdr3_nt: TGTGCCAGCAGTCCCAGGGGAAAGCGGGGCTACACCTTC
cdr3_aa: CASSPRGKRGYTF

cdr3_length: 14
d_call: TRBD1
clone_size: few
j_call: TRBJ1-1
v_call: TRBV12-5
cdr3_nt: TGTGCTAGTGGTTTGGGGACAGGGGGCGGTGAAGCTTTCTTT
cdr3_aa: CASGLGTGGGEAFF

cdr3_length: 16
d_call: TRBD1
clone_size: few
j_call: TRBJ1-2
v_call: TRBV6-1
cdr3_nt: TGTGCCAGCAGTGAAGTAGGGACAGGGGGTAACTATGGCTACACCTTC
cdr3_aa: CASSEVGTGGNYGYTF

cdr3_length: 14
d_call: -
clone_size: -
j_call: TRBJ1-5
v_call: TRBV19
cdr3_nt: TGTGCCAGCAGCCCGCGGGGAAGGGATCAGCCCCAGCATTTT
cdr3_aa: CASSPRGRDQPQHF

cdr3_length: 15
d_call: TRBD2
clone_size: -
j_call: TRBJ2-5
v_call: TRBV28
cdr3_nt: TGTGCCAGCCTCGGACTAGCGGGAGGGCTGGAGACCCAGTACTTC
cdr3_aa: CASLGLAGGLETQYF

cdr3_length: 14
d_call: -
clone_size: -
j_call: TRBJ2-7
v_call: TRBV5-1
cdr3_nt: TGCGCCAGCAGCTTTAGCTTTAACCGTCGCGAGCAGTACTTC
cdr3_aa: CASSFSFNRREQYF

cdr3_length: 13
d_call: TRBD1
clone_size: many
j_call: TRBJ1-2
v_call: TRBV2
cdr3_nt: TGTGCCAGCTGTTATGGACAGGGGTATGGCTACACCTTC
cdr3_aa: CASCYGQGYGYTF

cdr3_length: 13
d_call: -
clone_size: few
j_call: TRBJ2-7
v_call: TRBV4-2
cdr3_nt: TGTGCCAGCAGCCAAGAATTGGACTACGAGCAGTACTTC
cdr3_aa: CASSQELDYEQYF

cdr3_length: 13
d_call: TRBD1
clone_size: many
j_call: TRBJ1-5
v_call: TRBV30
cdr3_nt: TGTGCCTGGAGCATGACAGGGTCCCAGCCCCAGCATTTT
cdr3_aa: CAWSMTGSQPQHF

cdr3_length: 15
d_call: -
clone_size: few
j_call: TRBJ2-5
v_call: TRBV6-1
cdr3_nt: TGTGCCAGCAGCGAAACTCGGACAGTTCAAGAGACCCAGTACTTC
cdr3_aa: CASSETRTVQETQYF

cdr3_length: 12
d_call: -
clone_size: -
j_call: TRBJ1-2
v_call: TRBV6-2/TRBV6-3
cdr3_nt: TGTGCCAGCAGTTCGCCAAACAGCTGCTACACCTTC
cdr3_aa: CASSSPNSCYTF

cdr3_length: 11
d_call: -
clone_size: many
j_call: TRBJ1-1
v_call: TRBV2
cdr3_nt: TGTGCCAGCAGTGAGTCCGGGGGAGCTTTCTTT
cdr3_aa: CASSESGGAFF

cdr3_length: 14
d_call: -
clone_size: -
j_call: TRBJ1-6
v_call: TRBV3-1
cdr3_nt: TGTGCCAGCAGCCAACCCGTTACTCATTCACCCCTCCACTTT
cdr3_aa: CASSQPVTHSPLHF

cdr3_length: 13
d_call: TRBD2
clone_size: medium-sized
j_call: TRBJ2-5
v_call: TRBV15
cdr3_nt: TGTGCCACCAGCAGCTCGGGAGGGGAGACCCAGTACTTC
cdr3_aa: CATSSSGGETQYF

cdr3_length: 13
d_call: -
clone_size: -
j_call: TRBJ2-4
v_call: TRBV5-1
cdr3_nt: TGCGCCAGCAGCCCGGTAGGAACCGACATTCAGTACTTC
cdr3_aa: CASSPVGTDIQYF

cdr3_length: 15
d_call: TRBD2
clone_size: -
j_call: TRBJ2-3
v_call: TRBV20-1
cdr3_nt: TGCAGTGCCAGACTAGCGGGACTTAGCACAGATACGCAGTATTTT
cdr3_aa: CSARLAGLSTDTQYF

cdr3_length: 17
d_call: -
clone_size: -
j_call: TRBJ1-1
v_call: TRBV13
cdr3_nt: TGTGCCAGCAGCTCCGCGTGGATTATGGGATGGGGCACTGAAGCTTTCTTT
cdr3_aa: CASSSAWIMGWGTEAFF

cdr3_length: 17
d_call: TRBD2
clone_size: few
j_call: TRBJ2-7
v_call: TRBV10-1
cdr3_nt: TGCGCCAGCAGTGTATTAATAGCGGGAGGGCCTTGCTACGAGCAGTACTTC
cdr3_aa: CASSVLIAGGPCYEQYF

cdr3_length: 13
d_call: -
clone_size: -
j_call: TRBJ2-1
v_call: TRBV27
cdr3_nt: TGTGCCACCCCGGCGACTATCTTTAATGAGCAGTTCTTC
cdr3_aa: CATPATIFNEQFF

cdr3_length: 14
d_call: TRBD1
clone_size: few
j_call: TRBJ1-2
v_call: TRBV3-1
cdr3_nt: TGTGCCAGCAGCCAAGCGACAGGGCCTTATGGCTACACCTTC
cdr3_aa: CASSQATGPYGYTF

cdr3_length: 17
d_call: TRBD1
clone_size: once
j_call: TRBJ1-4
v_call: TRBV5-1
cdr3_nt: TGCGCCAGCAGCGTCGGGACAGGGGGCTTGACTAATGAAAAACTGTTTTTT
cdr3_aa: CASSVGTGGLTNEKLFF

cdr3_length: 15
d_call: -
clone_size: few
j_call: TRBJ1-4
v_call: TRBV30
cdr3_nt: TGTGCCTGGAGTATTGTGCGGGGGAAGAATGAAAAACTGTTTTTT
cdr3_aa: CAWSIVRGKNEKLFF

cdr3_length: 15
d_call: -
clone_size: many
j_call: TRBJ1-1
v_call: TRBV28
cdr3_nt: TGTGCCAGCAGTCCCCAAGGGCACGGGAACACTGAAGCTTTCTTT
cdr3_aa: CASSPQGHGNTEAFF

cdr3_length: 15
d_call: -
clone_size: -
j_call: TRBJ1-1
v_call: TRBV12-3/TRBV12-4
cdr3_nt: TGTGCCAGCAGTCACACAGGCGATCGGGGCACTGAAGCTTTCTTT
cdr3_aa: CASSHTGDRGTEAFF

cdr3_length: 16
d_call: TRBD1
clone_size: many
j_call: TRBJ1-2
v_call: TRBV6-5
cdr3_nt: TGTGCCAGCAGTTACTCGACTGGGACAGGACGTTATGGCTACACCTTC
cdr3_aa: CASSYSTGTGRYGYTF

cdr3_length: 12
d_call: -
clone_size: few
j_call: TRBJ1-1
v_call: TRBV20-1
cdr3_nt: TGCAGTGCTAGCGGGGGGTACGCTGAAGCTTTCTTT
cdr3_aa: CSASGGYAEAFF

cdr3_length: 15
d_call: TRBD2
clone_size: few
j_call: TRBJ2-7
v_call: TRBV11-2
cdr3_nt: TGTGCCAGCAGCCTGTATAGCGGGAGGGTTTACGAGCAGTACTTC
cdr3_aa: CASSLYSGRVYEQYF

cdr3_length: 15
d_call: -
clone_size: -
j_call: TRBJ2-3
v_call: TRBV28
cdr3_nt: TGTGCCAGCAGCCTCCGGGACGCCTACCTAGATACGCAGTATTTT
cdr3_aa: CASSLRDAYLDTQYF

cdr3_length: 16
d_call: TRBD2
clone_size: many
j_call: TRBJ2-2
v_call: TRBV11-1
cdr3_nt: TGTGCCAGCAGCTTAGGACGGGAGGGGAACACCGGGGAGCTGTTTTTT
cdr3_aa: CASSLGREGNTGELFF

cdr3_length: 18
d_call: TRBD2
clone_size: once
j_call: TRBJ2-1
v_call: TRBV19
cdr3_nt: TGTGCCAGTAGTAGACCGCGTCTAGCGGGAGGGCCTTTGAATGAGCAGTTCTTC
cdr3_aa: CASSRPRLAGGPLNEQFF

cdr3_length: 14
d_call: -
clone_size: many
j_call: TRBJ2-7
v_call: TRBV11-1
cdr3_nt: TGTGCCAGCAGCCCCAGGGGAGGCACCTACGAGCAGTACTTC
cdr3_aa: CASSPRGGTYEQYF

cdr3_length: 14
d_call: -
clone_size: -
j_call: TRBJ1-6
v_call: TRBV6-2/TRBV6-3
cdr3_nt: TGTGCCAGCTGTGGGGTCTCCTATAATTCACCCCTCCACTTT
cdr3_aa: CASCGVSYNSPLHF